These T cell receptor beta chains were read from a single sample in a study of response to subunit inactivated influenza vaccine. One entry per CDR3 protein, called by TCRdb with MiXCR from the RT-PCR reads. The sample shows approximately 730,000 distinct CDR3 sequences, about 14% of them seen only once. Material: PBMCs from blood, obtained less than 15 days before vaccination. These receptors all stem from a man between 50 and 59 years old who received an inactivated influenza vaccine. CDR3s include the opening cysteine and the closing phenylalanine or tryptophan. D genes are given only for firm matches. The size of a clone is reported for some rows only, either as once, few or many, or as a class for expanded clones.

V gene	D gene	clone size	J gene	CDR3 protein	CDR3 DNA
TRBV15	TRBD1	few	TRBJ2-3	CATSRAGTGVDTQYF	TGTGCCACCAGCAGAGCAGGAACAGGGGTAGATACGCAGTATTTT
TRBV12-3/TRBV12-4	.	many	TRBJ2-3	CASSSRGRPTDTQYF	TGTGCCAGCTCCTCCCGGGGGCGGCCCACAGATACGCAGTATTTT
TRBV7-3	TRBD2	few	TRBJ2-3	CASSLRAGGGSGSDTQYF	TGTGCCAGCAGCTTACGAGCGGGAGGAGGAAGTGGGTCAGATACGCAGTATTTT
TRBV12-3/TRBV12-4	.	few	TRBJ1-1	CASSPGLLNTEAFF	TGTGCCAGCAGTCCGGGACTCCTAAACACTGAAGCTTTCTTT
TRBV25-1	.	.	TRBJ1-6	CASSGAGYNSPLHF	TGTGCCAGCAGTGGAGCCGGTTATAATTCACCCCTCCACTTT
TRBV30	.	few	TRBJ2-7	CAWSVPGWRSYEQYF	TGTGCCTGGAGTGTACCCGGGTGGAGGAGCTACGAGCAGTACTTC
TRBV18	TRBD1	.	TRBJ2-2	CASSRGTGANTGELFF	TGTGCCAGCTCACGGGGGACAGGAGCGAACACCGGGGAGCTGTTTTTT
TRBV12-3/TRBV12-4	.	many	TRBJ2-3	CASSPGRYGGTQYF	TGTGCCAGCAGTCCCGGGAGATACGGCGGTACGCAGTATTTT
TRBV28	.	few	TRBJ1-6	CASTDRAVAMRNSPLHF	TGTGCCAGCACCGATCGCGCAGTGGCGATGAGGAATTCACCCCTCCACTTT
TRBV7-2	.	few	TRBJ1-1	CASQARNTEAFF	TGTGCCAGCCAGGCAAGGAACACTGAAGCTTTCTTT
TRBV28	.	.	TRBJ2-7	CASSSPRFNSYEQYF	TGTGCCAGCAGTTCACCCAGATTTAACTCCTACGAGCAGTACTTC
TRBV2	.	few	TRBJ2-2	CASSEIFTGDGWGELFF	TGTGCCAGCAGTGAAATTTTTACTGGAGATGGTTGGGGGGAGCTGTTTTTT
TRBV27	TRBD2	many	TRBJ2-7	CASSLRGGGHEQYF	TGTGCCAGCAGTCTCCGGGGGGGCGGCCACGAGCAGTACTTC
TRBV15	TRBD1	many	TRBJ2-5	CATSRDRTGEETQYF	TGTGCCACCAGCAGAGATAGGACAGGGGAAGAGACCCAGTACTTC
TRBV6-2/TRBV6-3	TRBD2	many	TRBJ2-1	CASSYRASGEANEQFF	TGTGCCAGCAGTTACAGGGCAAGCGGGGAGGCGAATGAGCAGTTCTTC
TRBV6-5	TRBD2	few	TRBJ2-7	CASSYSGRTSYEQYF	TGTGCCAGCAGTTATAGCGGGAGGACCTCCTACGAGCAGTACTTC
TRBV28	.	.	TRBJ1-2	CASRNTEPSYGYTF	TGTGCCAGCCGAAACACGGAACCCTCCTATGGCTACACCTTC
TRBV4-3	TRBD2	.	TRBJ2-1	CASSQDGLAGGSSYNEQFF	TGCGCCAGCAGCCAAGATGGACTAGCGGGAGGTAGCTCCTACAATGAGCAGTTCTTC
TRBV7-2	.	many	TRBJ2-2	CASSLEGAGELFF	TGTGCCAGCAGCTTAGAAGGAGCCGGGGAGCTGTTTTTT